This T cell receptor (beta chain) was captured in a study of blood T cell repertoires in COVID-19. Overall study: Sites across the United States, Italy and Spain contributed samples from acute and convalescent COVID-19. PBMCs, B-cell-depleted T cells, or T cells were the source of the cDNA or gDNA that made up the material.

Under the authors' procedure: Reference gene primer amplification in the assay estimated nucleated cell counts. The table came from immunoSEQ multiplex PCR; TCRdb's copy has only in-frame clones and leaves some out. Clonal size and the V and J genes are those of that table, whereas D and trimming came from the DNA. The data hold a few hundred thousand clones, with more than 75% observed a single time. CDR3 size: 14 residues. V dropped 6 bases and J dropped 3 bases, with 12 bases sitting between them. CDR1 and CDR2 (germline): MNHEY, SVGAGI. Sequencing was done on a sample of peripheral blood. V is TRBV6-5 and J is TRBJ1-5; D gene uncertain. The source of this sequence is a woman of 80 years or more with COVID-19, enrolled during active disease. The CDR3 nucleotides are TGTGCCAGCAGCCTTATACACAACAATCAGCCCCAGCATTTT. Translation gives CASSLIHNNQPQHF.